The 23 T cell receptor beta chains listed next were all sequenced from one sample in a study of blood T cell repertoires in COVID-19. Sequenced by immunoSEQ multiplex PCR; TCRdb stores in-frame clones only, minus some. This sample has approximately 140,000 clones, with 84% found just once. Sequencing was performed on peripheral blood. These TCRs come from a man aged 55 to 70 with acute or convalescent COVID-19.

The V call is TRBV27, the J call TRBJ2-1; weak D call: TRBD2 (5 bases). CDR3 size: 15 residues. Germline V CDR1 and CDR2: MNHEY, SMNVEV (reference sequence). With 5 bases removed from V and 3 bases from J, the gap between germline ends came to 14 bases. CDR3 nucleotides: TGTGCCAGCAGTCTAATCCGGACTTTCTACAATGAGCAGTTCTTC. This codes for CASSLIRTFYNEQFF.

CDR3 protein: CASSPQGAEAFF. DNA for the CDR3: TGTGCCAGCTCACCCCAGGGGGCTGAAGCTTTCTTT. This chain connects TRBV18 to TRBJ1-1; 7 bases agree with TRBD1. The ends lost 3 bases at V and 6 bases at J; junction bases unmatched: 1. The CDR3 has 12 amino acids. The V gene's germline CDR1 is KGHSH and CDR2 LQKENI.

The chain is built from TRBV7-2 and TRBJ2-1; D not certain. CDR1 SGHTA and CDR2 FQGNSA come from the germline V gene. The CDR3 sequence is 14 residues long. Trimming cost V 5 bases and J 4 bases, with 12 bases left between them. The CDR3 region has the DNA TGTGCCAGCAGCGGTAGCCCTTCTTACAATGAGCAGTTCTTC. It is translated as CASSGSPSYNEQFF.

V usage is TRBV19 and J usage is TRBJ2-1; 11 bases match TRBD2. The V and J ends lost 10 bases and 8 bases, in that order; junction bases with no gene match: 13. Germline V gene data show CDR1 as LNHDA and CDR2 as SQIVND (reference sequence). The CDR3 extends over 15 amino acids. DNA for the CDR3: TGTGCCACCTTAAAGGGGCTAGCGGGGGGTTATGAGCAGTTCTTC. Its protein is CATLKGLAGGYEQFF.

The gene calls are TRBV10-1 and TRBJ2-3, with D perhaps TRBD2 (5 bases). Germline loops: CDR1 WNHNN, CDR2 SYGVQD (reference sequence). The germline V and J ends were trimmed by 4 bases and 5 bases, with 10 bases remaining between them. The CDR3 runs to 13 residues. The CDR3 loop is CASSVTMGDTQYF. The CDR3 DNA sequence: TGCGCCAGCAGTGTGACTATGGGAGATACGCAGTATTTT.

The chain is built from TRBV10-3 and TRBJ2-7, with 8 nucleotides matching TRBD1. With V trimmed by 2 bases and J by 2 bases, 2 bases remained unmatched. The CDR3 totals 14 residues. CDR1 is ENHRY and CDR2 is SYGVKD in the germline V gene. The CDR3 loop reads CAISEQGAPYEQYF. The CDR3 DNA follows: TGTGCCATCAGTGAGCAGGGGGCCCCCTACGAGCAGTACTTC.

This chain uses TRBV30 with TRBJ1-2, with 7 bases aligning to TRBD1. The CDR3 has 17 amino acids. Unmatched junction bases numbered 16, after V lost 0 bases and J lost 6 bases. The germline V gene encodes CDR1 GTSNPN and CDR2 SVGIG (reference sequence). CDR3 nucleotides: TGTGCCTGGAGTGTATCGGGCTACGAGGACAGGACCAATGGCTACACCTTC. Protein product: CAWSVSGYEDRTNGYTF.

The J gene is TRBJ2-1, the V gene TRBV18; 8 bases are shared with TRBD1. Germline V CDR1 and CDR2: KGHSH, LQKENI. Unmatched junction bases numbered 5, after V lost 4 bases and J lost 3 bases. The CDR3 contains 15 residues. The CDR3 spells CASSRGQGDYNEQFF. The CDR3 DNA reads TGTGCCAGCTCACGTGGACAGGGTGACTACAATGAGCAGTTCTTC.

V usage is TRBV3-1 (or the pseudogene TRBV3-2) and J usage is TRBJ2-5; tentatively, D is TRBD1 (5 bases). The CDR3 consists of 16 residues. V was clipped by 3 bases and J by 3 bases, with 17 bases between them. Germline assignment: CDR1 LGHDT and CDR2 YNNKEL (reference sequence). The CDR3 bases are TGTGCCAGCAGCCAGCGTTCGATGGGGCCGGAAGAGACCCAGTACTTC. Encoded protein: CASSQRSMGPEETQYF.

The rearrangement joins TRBV9 to TRBJ1-5; 10 bases match TRBD1. This CDR3 has 15 amino acids. Germline V lookup: CDR1 SGDLS, CDR2 YYNGEE. The ends lost 3 bases at V and 2 bases at J; junction bases unmatched: 2. The CDR3 sequence is CASSGGTGGNQPQHF. In DNA, the CDR3 is TGTGCCAGCAGCGGGGGGACAGGGGGCAATCAGCCCCAGCATTTT. Together with reference TRBV9 and TRBJ1-5, the CDR3 gives the full variable domain: DSGVTQTPKHLITATGQRVTLRCSPRSGDLSVYWYQQSLDQGLQFLIQYYNGEERAKGNILERFSAQQFPDLHSELNLSSLELGDSALYFCASSGGTGGNQPQHFGDGTRLSIL.

The chain couples TRBV6-6 to TRBJ1-1; TRBD1 is a possible D gene (6 bases). The germline V gene encodes CDR1 MNHNY and CDR2 SVGAGI (reference sequence). The length of the CDR3 is 13 residues. V lost 4 bases and J 1 base, leaving 7 bases between the germline ends. The CDR3 here is CASSSGANTEAFF. CDR3 DNA: TGTGCCAGCAGTTCAGGGGCGAACACTGAAGCTTTCTTT.

This chain uses TRBV6-5 with TRBJ2-5; 11 nucleotides match TRBD2. The trim removed 5 bases at V and 2 bases at J, leaving 1 base unmatched. Germline V gene lookup returns CDR1 MNHEY and CDR2 SVGAGI. This CDR3 is built from 14 residues. CDR3 in amino acids: CASSRLAGQETQYF. The CDR3 DNA sequence: TGTGCCAGCAGTCGACTAGCGGGGCAAGAGACCCAGTACTTC.

The V call is TRBV7-2, the J call TRBJ1-4, with unresolved D. V was shortened by 5 bases and J by 7 bases, with 11 bases between the two germline ends. The CDR3 contains 13 residues. From germline, CDR1 is SGHTA and CDR2 FQGNSA. The CDR3 nucleotides read TGTGCCAGCAGCCCGAGGATTGGTGAAAAACTGTTTTTT. Translating it yields CASSPRIGEKLFF.

The V call is TRBV28, the J call TRBJ1-1; no firm D call. V lost 6 bases and J lost 3, with 11 bases in between. The CDR3 is made up of 13 amino acids. Germline V gene lookup returns CDR1 MDHEN and CDR2 SYDVKM. CDR3 nucleotide sequence: TGTGCCAGCAGGACGGAGCGGGACACTGAAGCTTTCTTT. Translation gives CASRTERDTEAFF.

J is TRBJ1-1 and V is TRBV7-6; 7 positions agree with TRBD1. V lost 6 bases and J lost 7; bases outside the gene matches: 5. There are 12 residues in the CDR3. The germline V gene encodes CDR1 SGHVS and CDR2 FNYEAQ. The CDR3 sequence is CASRSDRIEAFF. The CDR3, as DNA: TGTGCCAGCAGATCGGACAGGATTGAAGCTTTCTTT.

The genes are TRBV6-5 and TRBJ1-2; TRBD1 matches 10 bases. The germline CDR1 and CDR2 sequences are MNHEY and SVGAGI. Losses at the gene ends were 2 bases for V and 6 bases for J; bases not matched to a gene: 3. There are 14 residues in the CDR3. The CDR3 DNA reads as TGTGCCAGCAGTTACGTCGGACAGGGGGATGGCTACACCTTC. It is translated as CASSYVGQGDGYTF.

This clone was detected only a few times. This chain joins TRBV6-4 and TRBJ1-3; no clear D gene. The CDR3 extends over 14 amino acids. Germline V CDR1 and CDR2: MRHNA, SNTAGT. V was pared by 2 bases and J by 3 bases, with 8 bases between. The CDR3, as DNA: TGTGCCAGCAGTGACGGGCAGAGTGGAAACACCATATATTTT. Translating it yields CASSDGQSGNTIYF.

The rearrangement links TRBV7-3 to TRBJ2-6; maybe TRBD2 (5 bases). V lost 4 bases, J lost 2 bases, and 24 bases lay in between. The CDR3 length is 20 residues. Germline V lookup: CDR1 SGHTA, CDR2 FQGTGA. CDR3 DNA sequence: TGTGCCAGCAGCTCTAGAGGGTGGGCCAGTCCCTCAACTGGGGCCAACGTCCTGACTTTC. This sequence encodes CASSSRGWASPSTGANVLTF.

The chain has TRBV5-1 and TRBJ1-6, with 9 bases fitting TRBD1. V lost 3 bases to trimming and J lost 9 bases; unmatched junction nucleotides: 7. The CDR3 is 15 residues long. In germline, CDR1 is SGHRS, CDR2 YFSETQ. Here the CDR3 reads CASSYTGGGGSPLHF. CDR3 nucleotide sequence: TGCGCCAGCAGCTATACAGGGGGCGGTGGTTCACCCCTCCACTTT.

The chain carries TRBV5-4 and TRBJ2-4, with D perhaps matching TRBD2 (6 bases). The CDR3 is made up of 15 amino acids. V shed 0 bases and J shed 7 bases, with 14 bases lying between them. CDR1 SGHNT and CDR2 YYREEE come from the germline V gene (reference sequence). The CDR3 spells CASSLGGVGRNIQYF. As DNA, the CDR3 is TGTGCCAGCAGCTTGGGGGGGGTAGGTCGGAACATTCAGTACTTC.

This clone has just one count. The chain carries TRBV4-1 and TRBJ2-1; 9 positions match TRBD2. The CDR3 is made up of 17 amino acids. J lost 7 bases, V lost 0 bases, and 10 bases had no gene match. CDR1 and CDR2 (germline): MGHRA, YSYEKL. The CDR3 region is CASSQDGLAGSRNEQFF. The CDR3, as DNA: TGCGCCAGCAGCCAAGATGGTCTAGCGGGGTCTCGGAATGAGCAGTTCTTC.

The gene calls are TRBV10-3 and TRBJ1-2, with TRBD1 as a possible D gene (5 bases). The CDR3 is 15 residues long. The V gene's germline CDR1 is ENHRY and CDR2 SYGVKD. Trimming removed 5 bases at V and 7 bases at J, with 20 bases between. CDR3 in amino acids: CAISPADSWHLGYTF. As DNA, the CDR3 is TGTGCCATCAGTCCCGCAGACAGTTGGCACCTTGGCTACACCTTC.

The V and J genes are TRBV5-1 and TRBJ1-1; D is perhaps TRBD1 (5 bases). There are 13 residues in the CDR3. Between the trimmed V and J ends, which lost 4 bases and 1 base, there was a span of 8 bases. CDR1 and CDR2 from the germline V gene are SGHRS and YFSETQ. CDR3 in amino acids: CASSKTENTEAFF. CDR3 DNA: TGCGCCAGCAGCAAGACAGAGAACACTGAAGCTTTCTTT. The whole variable domain, remainder taken from reference TRBV5-1 and TRBJ1-1, is KAGVTQTPRYLIKTRGQQVTLSCSPISGHRSVSWYQQTPGQGLQFLFEYFSETQRNKGNFPGRFSGRQFSNSRSEMNVSTLELGDSALYLCASSKTENTEAFFGQGTRLTVV.